This T cell receptor (beta chain) originates from a study of cytotoxic CD8 clonotypes in ibrutinib-treated CLL. About the study: Response material was collected after a median about 12 months of treatment, range 6 to 36.

Study-level points and caveats: Increased clonality at ibrutinib response gave way to a return toward baseline at progression.

On this clone: What it binds is not known.

Measured with immunoSEQ multiplex PCR; TCRdb has only the in-frame clones, and not every one. The sample carries 75,000 to 90,000 clones, roughly 85% recorded once. The CDR3 has 15 residues. This specimen was PBMCs, taken after 24 months of ibrutinib treatment. The chain employs TRBV21-1 and TRBJ1-1. TRBV21-1 is flagged as a pseudogene. The source is a human donor with chronic lymphocytic leukemia. CDR3 nucleotide sequence: TGTGCCAGCAGCAAAAGGGGGGCCTCGGGCACTGAAGCTTTCTTT. Translated: CASSKRGASGTEAFF.